Described below is a single TCR beta chain sequence and its context. Its antigen is still unknown. This sample was included in a study of CD8 T cells in ankylosing spondylitis. General study findings and limits: One TCR beta motif, made up of eight or nine highly homologous variants, appeared characteristic of ankylosing spondylitis blood.

In TCRdb, the 5' RACE reads were re-called with MiXCR into one record per CDR3 protein. The data hold approximately 350,000 distinct CDR3 sequences, with roughly 15% observed a single time. Looked up from germline, CDR1 is SGHRS and CDR2 is YFSETQ. Trimming stripped 1 base from V and 5 bases from J, with 7 bases between. The CDR3 has 12 residues. This sequence joins TRBV5-1 and TRBJ2-7; D might be TRBD2 (5 bases). The sample taken for sequencing was blood, either unsorted or a sorted T cell fraction (not recorded which). This receptor was obtained from a male donor with ankylosing spondylitis or in good health (not recorded which). CDR3 nucleotide sequence: TGCGCCAGCAGCTTGCGGGGAGACGAGCAGTACTTC. As protein: CASSLRGDEQYF.